This passage covers 13 T cell receptor beta chains from one sample sequenced in a study of shared T cell receptors in the human thymus. Data came from immunoSEQ multiplex PCR; TCRdb stores just in-frame clones and leaves some out. The data hold around 730,000 clones, with 80% to 90% observed a single time. A further study also used this sample, focusing on human thymus T cells.

Input material: thymocytes. The receptor source for this set is a girl less than two years old with a congenital heart defect.

This clone has just a few counts. J is TRBJ1-5 and V is TRBV4-1; tentatively, D is TRBD1 (6 bases). CDR3 length equals 14 residues. The germline V gene has CDR1 MGHRA and CDR2 YSYEKL. With 5 bases removed from V and 4 bases from J, the gap between germline ends came to 12 bases. Here the CDR3 reads CASSSGAVNQPQHF. The CDR3 region has the DNA TGCGCCAGCAGCTCAGGGGCAGTGAATCAGCCCCAGCATTTT.

The rearrangement joins TRBV12-5 to TRBJ1-1; possible D gene TRBD1, 6 bases. Trimming removed 7 bases at V and 1 base at J, with 13 bases between. Germline CDR1 LGHNT, CDR2 FRNRAP. The CDR3 runs to 14 residues. In nucleotides, the CDR3 is TGTGCTAGTGACAAGGGGGAGGGGAACACTGAAGCTTTCTTT. Amino acids: CASDKGEGNTEAFF.

This chain uses TRBV2 with TRBJ1-1; the match to TRBD1 covers 7 bases. The CDR3 runs to 13 residues. V lost 7 bases and J lost 8; bases outside the gene matches: 10. In germline, CDR1 is SNHLY, CDR2 FYNNEI. CDR3 sequence (DNA): TGTGCCAGCACTTATAGGGGGCTTGCGGAAGCTTTCTTT. Encoded protein: CASTYRGLAEAFF.

V is TRBV7-2 and J is TRBJ2-5; 8 positions match TRBD1. The V and J ends lost 2 bases and 5 bases, in that order; junction bases with no gene match: 7. Looked up from germline, CDR1 is SGHTA and CDR2 is FQGNSA. CDR3 length equals 15 residues. The CDR3 DNA reads TGTGCCAGCAGCTTATCGACAGGGGAAATGGAGACCCAGTACTTC. This encodes CASSLSTGEMETQYF.

The chain uses TRBV11-2 and TRBJ2-7; D unclear. V lost 5 bases to trimming and J lost 12 bases, with 20 bases between them. This CDR3 spans 13 amino acids. Germline loops: CDR1 SGHAT, CDR2 FQNNGV. CDR3: CASSARRSRVGYF. The CDR3, as DNA: TGTGCCAGCAGCGCAAGGAGATCTCGGGTTGGGTACTTC.

This rearrangement joins TRBV5-1 to TRBJ1-2, with D possibly TRBD1 on 5 matching bases. The ends were cut back, 0 bases at V and 2 bases at J, with 17 bases in the middle. Germline lookup yields CDR1 SGHRS and CDR2 YFSETQ. The CDR3 is 17 residues long. The CDR3 DNA sequence: TGCGCCAGCAGCTTGGGGCCAGGGCGTTTTTACAACTATGGCTACACCTTC. This gives the protein CASSLGPGRFYNYGYTF. Using reference TRBV5-1 and TRBJ1-2 for the parts outside the CDR3, the full variable domain is KAGVTQTPRYLIKTRGQQVTLSCSPISGHRSVSWYQQTPGQGLQFLFEYFSETQRNKGNFPGRFSGRQFSNSRSEMNVSTLELGDSALYLCASSLGPGRFYNYGYTFGSGTRLTVV.

The chain has TRBV9 and TRBJ2-7; D remains ambiguous. The germline V and J ends were trimmed by 3 bases and 5 bases, with 18 bases remaining between them. CDR1 is SGDLS, CDR2 YYNGEE, per germline. The CDR3 length is 15 residues. CDR3 sequence: CASSGGRNYRDEQYF. CDR3 DNA: TGTGCCAGCAGCGGAGGCAGAAACTACCGTGACGAGCAGTACTTC.

This chain joins TRBV27 and TRBJ1-2, with D perhaps matching TRBD1 (5 bases). CDR3 length equals 13 residues. Germline CDR1 and CDR2: MNHEY and SMNVEV (reference sequence). The germline V and J ends were trimmed by 5 bases and 6 bases, with 13 bases remaining between them. CDR3 region: CASSPDRCNGYTF. The CDR3 DNA sequence: TGTGCCAGCAGTCCAGACAGATGCAATGGCTACACCTTC.

This clone was observed a few times. This chain connects TRBV4-1 to TRBJ1-1; D is perhaps TRBD1 (6 bases). V lost 0 bases to trimming and J lost 10 bases, with 24 bases between them. The CDR3 runs to 17 residues. Germline V CDR1 and CDR2: MGHRA, YSYEKL. The CDR3 DNA reads as TGCGCCAGCAGCCAAGATCGGGGGGGACATCACCCGGGGAGAGCTTTCTTT. Residues: CASSQDRGGHHPGRAFF.

CDR3 DNA: TGTGCCAGCAGCTTGGCCGAAGTGTTTCAGGTCGGCTACACCTTC. It specifies CASSLAEVFQVGYTF. J is TRBJ1-2 and V is TRBV5-5; D unresolved. Trimming left V 0 bases short and J 8 bases short, with 17 bases between. The CDR3 sequence is 15 residues long. Germline V lookup: CDR1 SGHKS, CDR2 YYEKEE (reference sequence).

This clone was detected a few times. This rearrangement joins TRBV4-1 to TRBJ2-4; D uncertain. The germline V gene encodes CDR1 MGHRA and CDR2 YSYEKL. The length of the CDR3 is 15 residues. With 2 bases removed from V and 0 bases from J, the gap between germline ends came to 8 bases. The chain's CDR3 is CASSQMALAKNIQYF. DNA for the CDR3: TGCGCCAGCAGCCAAATGGCCTTAGCCAAAAACATTCAGTACTTC.

This sequence joins TRBV4-1 and TRBJ1-1; 7 nucleotides align to TRBD1. This CDR3 comprises 16 residues. The germline CDR1 and CDR2 sequences are MGHRA and YSYEKL. V lost 0 bases, J lost 1 base, and 5 bases stayed unmatched. The CDR3: CASSQDGTEENTEAFF. CDR3 nucleotide sequence: TGCGCCAGCAGCCAAGACGGGACAGAAGAGAACACTGAAGCTTTCTTT.

In this sample, this clone turned up a few times. This chain uses TRBV28 with TRBJ2-3, with a weak D call TRBD1 (6 bases). The CDR3 has 16 amino acids. V was pared by 6 bases and J by 1 base, with 17 bases between. Looked up from germline, CDR1 is MDHEN and CDR2 is SYDVKM. CDR3 nucleotides: TGTGCCAGCAGGGGGCTCGTACAGGGTGGCACAGATACGCAGTATTTT. Its translation is CASRGLVQGGTDTQYF.